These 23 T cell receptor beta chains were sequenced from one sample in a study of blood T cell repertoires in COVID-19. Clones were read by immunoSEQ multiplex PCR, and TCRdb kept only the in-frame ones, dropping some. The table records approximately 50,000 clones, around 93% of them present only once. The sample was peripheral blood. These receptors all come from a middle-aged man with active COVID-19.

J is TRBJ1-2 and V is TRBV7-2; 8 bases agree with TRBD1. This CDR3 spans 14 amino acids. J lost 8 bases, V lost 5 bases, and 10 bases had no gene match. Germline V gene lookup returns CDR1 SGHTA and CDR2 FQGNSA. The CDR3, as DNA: TGTGCCAGCAGCCCGGACAGGGCCTCGCGGGGCTACACCTTC. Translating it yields CASSPDRASRGYTF.

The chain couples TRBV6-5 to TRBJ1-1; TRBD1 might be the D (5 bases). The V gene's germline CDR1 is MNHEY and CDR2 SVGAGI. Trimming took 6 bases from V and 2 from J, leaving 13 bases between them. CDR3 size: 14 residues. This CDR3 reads CASSLGVINTEAFF. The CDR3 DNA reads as TGTGCCAGCAGCCTAGGGGTGATCAACACTGAAGCTTTCTTT.

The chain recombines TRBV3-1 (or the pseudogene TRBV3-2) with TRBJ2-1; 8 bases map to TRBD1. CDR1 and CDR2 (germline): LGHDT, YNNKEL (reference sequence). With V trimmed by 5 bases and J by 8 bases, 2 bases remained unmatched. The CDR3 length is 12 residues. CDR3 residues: CASSKTGDEQFF. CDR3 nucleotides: TGTGCCAGCAGCAAGACAGGGGATGAGCAGTTCTTC.

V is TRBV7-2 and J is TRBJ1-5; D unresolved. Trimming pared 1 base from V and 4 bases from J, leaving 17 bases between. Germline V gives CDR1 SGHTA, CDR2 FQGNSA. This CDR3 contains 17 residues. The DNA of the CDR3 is TGTGCCAGCAGCTTAGAGTTTTCGCCGGGAAAAAATCAGCCCCAGCATTTT. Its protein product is CASSLEFSPGKNQPQHF.

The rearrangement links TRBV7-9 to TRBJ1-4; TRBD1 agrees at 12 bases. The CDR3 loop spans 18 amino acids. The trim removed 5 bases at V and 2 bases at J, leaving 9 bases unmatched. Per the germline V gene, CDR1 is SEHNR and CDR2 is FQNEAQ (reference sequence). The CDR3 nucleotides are TGTGCCAGCAGCCGGGGGACAGGGGGCCCAGCCACTAATGAAAAACTGTTTTTT. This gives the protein CASSRGTGGPATNEKLFF. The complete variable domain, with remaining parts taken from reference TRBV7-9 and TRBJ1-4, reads DTGVSQNPRHKITKRGQNVTFRCDPISEHNRLYWYRQTLGQGPEFLTYFQNEAQLEKSRLLSDRFSAERPKGSFSTLEIQRTEQGDSAMYLCASSRGTGGPATNEKLFFGSGTQLSVL.

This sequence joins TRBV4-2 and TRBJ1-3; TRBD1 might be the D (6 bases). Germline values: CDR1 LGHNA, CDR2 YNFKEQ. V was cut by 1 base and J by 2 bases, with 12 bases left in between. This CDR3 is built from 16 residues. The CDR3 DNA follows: TGTGCCAGCAGCCAAGCAGGTGCAGGGGCTGGAAACACCATATATTTT. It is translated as CASSQAGAGAGNTIYF.

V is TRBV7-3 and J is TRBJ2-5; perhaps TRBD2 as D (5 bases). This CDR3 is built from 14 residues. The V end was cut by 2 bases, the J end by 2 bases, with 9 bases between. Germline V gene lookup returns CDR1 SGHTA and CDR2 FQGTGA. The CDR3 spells CASSLLGGQETQYF. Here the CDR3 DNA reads TGTGCCAGCAGCTTATTGGGCGGGCAAGAGACCCAGTACTTC.

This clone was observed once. CDR3 amino acids: CAISSGRVYGYTF. The CDR3 coding sequence is TGTGCCATCTCTAGTGGGAGAGTCTATGGCTACACCTTC. The chain is built from TRBV28 and TRBJ1-2; the D is unclear. Trimming removed 10 bases from V and 4 bases from J, with 16 bases in between. Germline CDR1 MDHEN, CDR2 SYDVKM. CDR3 length: 13 residues.

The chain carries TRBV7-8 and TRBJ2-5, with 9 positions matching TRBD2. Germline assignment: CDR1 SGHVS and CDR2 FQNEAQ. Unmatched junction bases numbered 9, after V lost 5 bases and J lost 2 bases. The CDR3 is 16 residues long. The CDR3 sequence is CASSRGGSGGQETQYF. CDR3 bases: TGTGCCAGCAGCCGAGGAGGTAGCGGGGGACAAGAGACCCAGTACTTC.

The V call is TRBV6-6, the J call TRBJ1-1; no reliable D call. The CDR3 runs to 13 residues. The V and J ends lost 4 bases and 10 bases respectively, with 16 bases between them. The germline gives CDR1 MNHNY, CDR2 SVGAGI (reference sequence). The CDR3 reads CASSSLELAGAFF. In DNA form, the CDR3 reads TGTGCCAGCAGTTCCCTGGAGCTTGCTGGAGCTTTCTTT.

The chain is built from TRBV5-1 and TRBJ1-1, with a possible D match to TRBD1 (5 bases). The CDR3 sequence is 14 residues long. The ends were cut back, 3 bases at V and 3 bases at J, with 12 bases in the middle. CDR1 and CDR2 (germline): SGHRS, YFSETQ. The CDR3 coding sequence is TGCGCCAGCAGCTCAGTCCCGGGGGACACTGAAGCTTTCTTT. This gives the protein CASSSVPGDTEAFF. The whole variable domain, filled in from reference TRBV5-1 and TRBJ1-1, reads KAGVTQTPRYLIKTRGQQVTLSCSPISGHRSVSWYQQTPGQGLQFLFEYFSETQRNKGNFPGRFSGRQFSNSRSEMNVSTLELGDSALYLCASSSVPGDTEAFFGQGTRLTVV.

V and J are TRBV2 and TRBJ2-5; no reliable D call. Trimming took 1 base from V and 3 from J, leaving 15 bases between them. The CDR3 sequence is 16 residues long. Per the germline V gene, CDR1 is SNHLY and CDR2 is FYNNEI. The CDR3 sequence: CASSEVNGQKKETQYF. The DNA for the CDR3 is TGTGCCAGCAGTGAAGTAAATGGGCAGAAAAAAGAGACCCAGTACTTC.

In nucleotides, the CDR3 is TGCGCCAGCACCCAGGCTTTTTCCGGGACACCTGAGCAGTTCTTC. This translates into CASTQAFSGTPEQFF. The chain couples TRBV10-1 to TRBJ2-1, with a tentative D call TRBD1 (6 bases). Looked up from germline, CDR1 is WNHNN and CDR2 is SYGVQD (reference sequence). Trimming removed 7 bases at V and 9 bases at J, with 22 bases between. The CDR3 spans 15 residues.

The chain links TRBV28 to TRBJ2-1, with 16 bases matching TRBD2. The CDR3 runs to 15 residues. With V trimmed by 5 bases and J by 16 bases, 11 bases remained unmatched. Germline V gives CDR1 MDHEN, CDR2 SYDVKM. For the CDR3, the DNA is TGTGCCAGCAGTCCCGGGACTAGCGGGAGGGCCGAGGGATTCTTC. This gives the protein CASSPGTSGRAEGFF.

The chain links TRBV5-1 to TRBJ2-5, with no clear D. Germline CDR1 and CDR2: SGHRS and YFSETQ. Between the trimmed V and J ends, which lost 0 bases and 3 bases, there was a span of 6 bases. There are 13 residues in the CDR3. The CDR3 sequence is CASSLAPEETQYF. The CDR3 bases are TGCGCCAGCAGCTTGGCGCCGGAAGAGACCCAGTACTTC.

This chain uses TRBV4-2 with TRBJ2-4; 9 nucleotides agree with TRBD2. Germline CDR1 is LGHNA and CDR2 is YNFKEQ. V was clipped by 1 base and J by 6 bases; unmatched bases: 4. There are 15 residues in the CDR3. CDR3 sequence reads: CASSQVGSGRNIQYF. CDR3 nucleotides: TGTGCCAGCAGCCAAGTAGGTAGCGGGAGAAACATTCAGTACTTC.

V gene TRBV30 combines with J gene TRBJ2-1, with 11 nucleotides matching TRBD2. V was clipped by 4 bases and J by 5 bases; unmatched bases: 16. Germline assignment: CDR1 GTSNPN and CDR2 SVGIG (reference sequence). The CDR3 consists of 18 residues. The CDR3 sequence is CAWTSTGTSGSWNNEQFF. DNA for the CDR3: TGTGCCTGGACTTCAACCGGGACTAGCGGTTCATGGAACAATGAGCAGTTCTTC. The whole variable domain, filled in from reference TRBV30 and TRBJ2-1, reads SQTIHQWPATLVQPVGSPLSLECTVEGTSNPNLYWYRQAAGRGLQLLFYSVGIGQISSEVPQNLSASRPQDRQFILSSKKLLLSDSGFYLCAWTSTGTSGSWNNEQFFGPGTRLTVL.

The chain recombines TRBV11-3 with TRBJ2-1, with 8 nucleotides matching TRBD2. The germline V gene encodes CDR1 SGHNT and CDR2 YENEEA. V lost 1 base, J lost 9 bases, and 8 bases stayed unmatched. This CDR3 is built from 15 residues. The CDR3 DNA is TGTGCCAGCAGCTTAGCGGGGGGGCGCAGAGGTGAGCAGTTCTTC. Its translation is CASSLAGGRRGEQFF.

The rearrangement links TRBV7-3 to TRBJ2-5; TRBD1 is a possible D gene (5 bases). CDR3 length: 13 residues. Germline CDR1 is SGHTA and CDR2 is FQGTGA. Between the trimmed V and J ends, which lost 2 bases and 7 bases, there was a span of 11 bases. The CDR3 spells CASSLGGAGTQYF. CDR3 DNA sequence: TGTGCCAGCAGCTTAGGTGGGGCAGGGACCCAGTACTTC. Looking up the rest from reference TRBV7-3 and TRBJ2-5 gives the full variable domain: GAGVSQTPSNKVTEKGKYVELRCDPISGHTALYWYRQSLGQGPEFLIYFQGTGAADDSGLPNDRFFAVRPEGSVSTLKIQRTERGDSAVYLCASSLGGAGTQYFGPGTRLLVL.

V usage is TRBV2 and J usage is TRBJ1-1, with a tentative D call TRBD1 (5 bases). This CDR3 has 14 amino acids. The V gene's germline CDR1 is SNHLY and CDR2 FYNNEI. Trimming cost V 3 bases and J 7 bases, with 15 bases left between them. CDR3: CASSEFPGVGEAFF. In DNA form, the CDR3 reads TGTGCCAGCAGTGAGTTTCCGGGGGTAGGTGAAGCTTTCTTT.

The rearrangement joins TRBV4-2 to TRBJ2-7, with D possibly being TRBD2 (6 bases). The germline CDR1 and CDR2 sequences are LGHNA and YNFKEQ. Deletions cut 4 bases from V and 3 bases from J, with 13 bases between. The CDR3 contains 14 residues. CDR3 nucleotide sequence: TGTGCCAGCAGCCCCCGGGACTCCTTCTACGAGCAGTACTTC. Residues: CASSPRDSFYEQYF.

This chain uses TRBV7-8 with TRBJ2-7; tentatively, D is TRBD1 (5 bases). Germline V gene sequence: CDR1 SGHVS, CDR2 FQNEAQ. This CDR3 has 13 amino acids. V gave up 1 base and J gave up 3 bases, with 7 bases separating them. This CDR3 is CASSLGRDYEQYF. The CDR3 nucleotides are TGTGCCAGCAGCTTAGGCAGGGACTACGAGCAGTACTTC.

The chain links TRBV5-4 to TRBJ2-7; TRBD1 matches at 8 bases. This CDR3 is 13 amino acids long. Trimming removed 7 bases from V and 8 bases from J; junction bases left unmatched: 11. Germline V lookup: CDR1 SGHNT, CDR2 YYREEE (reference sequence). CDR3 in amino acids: CASSAGGLVKQYF. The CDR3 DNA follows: TGTGCCAGCTCTGCAGGGGGCCTCGTGAAGCAGTACTTC.